The 18 T cell receptor beta chains presented below share a single source sample, sequenced in a study of identical twins. Each CDR3 protein is one row after TCRdb ran MiXCR on the 5' RACE reads. The repertoire holds under 1 million distinct CDR3 sequences, roughly 12% seen once, with 1.5% to 2% in the top ten. This sample also appeared in a second study, on yellow fever vaccine responses in identical twins.

The sample consisted of PBMCs. The origin of the receptors is a woman younger than 30 in good health.

The chain recombines TRBV2 with TRBJ1-1; no clear D. The CDR3 is made up of 14 amino acids. CDR1 and CDR2 (germline): SNHLY, FYNNEI. With 3 bases removed from V and 4 bases from J, the gap between germline ends came to 12 bases. For the CDR3, the DNA is TGTGCCAGCAGTGACCCCCCGTCGGGCACTGAAGCTTTCTTT. It is translated as CASSDPPSGTEAFF.

The chain links TRBV4-2 to TRBJ2-5; 9 nucleotides align to TRBD1. With V trimmed by 0 bases and J by 5 bases, 1 base remained unmatched. CDR1 and CDR2 (germline): LGHNA, YNFKEQ. CDR3 length: 14 residues. CDR3: CASSQDGQGETQYF. In DNA, the CDR3 is TGTGCCAGCAGCCAAGATGGACAGGGGGAGACCCAGTACTTC.

This clonotype turned up a few times. The rearrangement joins TRBV5-1 to TRBJ2-1; 9 nucleotides match TRBD2. Germline loops: CDR1 SGHRS, CDR2 YFSETQ. This CDR3 spans 17 amino acids. The J segment lost 7 bases and the V segment lost 0 bases, leaving 11 bases of the junction unmatched. In nucleotides, the CDR3 is TGCGCCAGCAGCTTGGCCGTGGCTAGCGGGAAGGGGAATGAGCAGTTCTTC. Amino acids: CASSLAVASGKGNEQFF.

This clonotype was detected ten times or more. V usage is TRBV7-9 and J usage is TRBJ2-1; TRBD2 aligns across 10 bases. The CDR3 runs to 16 residues. Trimming cost V 3 bases and J 1 base; bases outside gene matches: 3. Germline V gene sequence: CDR1 SEHNR, CDR2 FQNEAQ (reference sequence). The CDR3 loop is CASSFKRGGSYNEQFF. The CDR3 region has the DNA TGTGCCAGCAGCTTTAAGCGGGGGGGTTCCTACAATGAGCAGTTCTTC.

The chain combines TRBV2 with TRBJ2-1; the D gene is possibly TRBD2 (6 bases). Trimming removed 3 bases at V and 3 bases at J, with 15 bases between. Germline loops: CDR1 SNHLY, CDR2 FYNNEI. This CDR3 has 16 residues. The CDR3 DNA sequence: TGTGCCAGCAGTGACCCGGGACTCGCCAACTACAATGAGCAGTTCTTC. Translating it yields CASSDPGLANYNEQFF.

The chain has TRBV24-1 and TRBJ2-5; D may match TRBD1 or TRBD2 (5 bases each). V was pared by 1 base and J by 4 bases, with 9 bases between. The CDR3 spans 14 residues. Germline V gives CDR1 KGHDR, CDR2 SFDVKD. The CDR3 loop is CATSDFPGRETQYF. CDR3 nucleotides: TGTGCCACCAGTGATTTCCCAGGGAGAGAGACCCAGTACTTC.

The chain joins TRBV10-3 to TRBJ2-1; 9 nucleotides agree with TRBD1. The junction had 5 bases not matched to a gene; V was cut back by 4 bases and J by 10 bases. Germline V gene data show CDR1 as ENHRY and CDR2 as SYGVKD. The CDR3 is 13 amino acids. This chain's CDR3 is CAISGKDRGEQFF. CDR3 DNA: TGTGCCATCAGTGGAAAGGACAGGGGCGAGCAGTTCTTC.

This clonotype has just a few counts. The V and J genes are TRBV29-1 and TRBJ2-3; 9 positions match TRBD2. Looked up from germline, CDR1 is SQVTM and CDR2 is ANQGSEA. This CDR3 has 18 residues. J gave up 4 bases and V 3 bases, and 17 bases lay outside the gene matches. The CDR3 sequence is CSVEERIDLAGFADTQYF. DNA for the CDR3: TGCAGCGTTGAGGAACGTATCGACCTAGCGGGGTTTGCAGATACGCAGTATTTT.

The V call is TRBV5-1, the J call TRBJ2-3; D gene unclear. The CDR3 contains 13 residues. Germline assignment: CDR1 SGHRS and CDR2 YFSETQ. Trimming removed 1 base from V and 4 bases from J, with 7 bases in between. CDR3 DNA: TGCGCCAGCAGCTTGAGGTACTCAGATACGCAGTATTTT. Its protein is CASSLRYSDTQYF.

This clonotype showed up just a few times. CDR3 in DNA: TGTGCCAGCTCACCACCGCGGGACAGCTACGAGCAGTACTTC. It specifies CASSPPRDSYEQYF. The V call is TRBV18, the J call TRBJ2-7, with TRBD1 as a possible D gene (7 bases). The CDR3 totals 14 residues. CDR1 is KGHSH, CDR2 LQKENI, per germline. Between the trimmed V and J ends, which lost 0 bases and 3 bases, there was a span of 9 bases. The whole variable domain, filled in from reference TRBV18 and TRBJ2-7, reads NAGVMQNPRHLVRRRGQEARLRCSPMKGHSHVYWYRQLPEEGLKFMVYLQKENIIDESGMPKERFSAEFPKEGPSILRIQQVVRGDSAAYFCASSPPRDSYEQYFGPGTRLTVT.

CDR3 sequence (DNA): TGTGCCAGCAGTTACTCTCGGGAGGCGGGCTACAATGAGCAGTTCTTC. Its translation is CASSYSREAGYNEQFF. The J gene is TRBJ2-1, the V gene TRBV6-5; TRBD2 matches at 7 bases. With V trimmed by 0 bases and J by 3 bases, 5 bases remained unmatched. This CDR3 is built from 16 residues. Germline values: CDR1 MNHEY, CDR2 SVGAGI.

This clonotype has ten or more counts. The chain is built from TRBV29-1 and TRBJ1-1; D is uncertain. This CDR3 region has 14 residues. V was cut by 4 bases and J by 11 bases, with 23 bases left in between. The germline gives CDR1 SQVTM, CDR2 ANQGSEA. CDR3 nucleotides: TGCAGCGTTGTTGATCTGGCGTCGTCCCCCCAGGCTTTCTTT. Protein: CSVVDLASSPQAFF.

This rearrangement joins TRBV27 to TRBJ1-5; a weak D match, TRBD1 (5 bases). The V gene lost 5 bases and the J gene lost 10 bases, with 12 bases spanning the gap. This CDR3 is built from 12 residues. The germline CDR1 and CDR2 sequences are MNHEY and SMNVEV (reference sequence). The chain's CDR3 is CASSTNRTPQHF. The CDR3 nucleotides are TGTGCCAGCAGTACAAACAGGACACCCCAGCATTTT.

Turning to this clonotype: One end of the junction does not line up with germline, which may come from a read error. V usage is TRBV20-1 and J usage is TRBJ2-1, with no clear D. The CDR3 totals 14 residues. The V gene's germline CDR1 is DFQATT and CDR2 SNEGSKA (reference sequence). The CDR3: CSASPLTHYNEQIF. The CDR3 coding sequence is TGCAGTGCTAGTCCCCTGACACATTACAATGAGCAGATCTTC.

The chain has TRBV3-1 and TRBJ2-1; possibly TRBD2 for D (5 bases). The germline V gene encodes CDR1 LGHDT and CDR2 YNNKEL (reference sequence). The V and J ends lost 4 bases and 10 bases respectively, with 11 bases between them. This CDR3 has 12 amino acids. CDR3 in amino acids: CASSPPTREQFF. DNA of the CDR3: TGTGCCAGCAGCCCTCCTACTAGGGAGCAGTTCTTC.

This chain uses TRBV5-5 with TRBJ1-1; D gene unclear. Germline CDR1 and CDR2: SGHKS and YYEKEE (reference sequence). The CDR3 consists of 12 residues. Trimming took off 2 bases at V and 6 bases at J, with 8 bases between the two ends. CDR3 bases: TGTGCCAGCAGCTTTGGGGAGGCTGAAGCTTTCTTT. It translates to CASSFGEAEAFF.

This clonotype has more than one count but fewer than ten. V gene TRBV6-4 combines with J gene TRBJ1-4; no clear D. The CDR3 consists of 17 residues. The germline V gene encodes CDR1 MRHNA and CDR2 SNTAGT. The V gene lost 2 bases and the J gene lost 0 bases, with 13 bases spanning the gap. This chain's CDR3 is CASSDGVTDTTNEKLFF. CDR3 DNA sequence: TGTGCCAGCAGTGACGGGGTGACGGATACAACTAATGAAAAACTGTTTTTT.

V and J are TRBV20-1 and TRBJ2-7; 12 bases are shared with TRBD1. CDR1 is DFQATT and CDR2 is SNEGSKA in the germline V gene (reference sequence). The CDR3 has 15 amino acids. The J segment lost 1 base and the V segment lost 4 bases, leaving 5 bases of the junction unmatched. The CDR3 region is CSATGTGGLSYEQYF. The CDR3 coding sequence is TGCAGTGCTACCGGGACAGGGGGCTTATCCTACGAGCAGTACTTC.